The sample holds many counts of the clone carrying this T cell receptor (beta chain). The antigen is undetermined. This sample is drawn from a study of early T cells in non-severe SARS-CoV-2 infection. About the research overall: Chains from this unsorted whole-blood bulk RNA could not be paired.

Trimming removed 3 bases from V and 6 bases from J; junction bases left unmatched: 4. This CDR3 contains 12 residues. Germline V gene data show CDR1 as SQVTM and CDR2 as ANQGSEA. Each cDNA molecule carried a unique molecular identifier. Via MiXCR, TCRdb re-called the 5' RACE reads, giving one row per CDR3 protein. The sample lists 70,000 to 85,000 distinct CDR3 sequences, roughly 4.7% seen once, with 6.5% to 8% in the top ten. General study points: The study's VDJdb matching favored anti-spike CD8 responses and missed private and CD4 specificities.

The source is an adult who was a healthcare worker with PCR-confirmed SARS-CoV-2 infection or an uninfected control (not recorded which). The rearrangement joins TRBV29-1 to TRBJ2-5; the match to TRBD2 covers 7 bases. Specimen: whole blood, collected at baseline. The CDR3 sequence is CSVDGEGQTQYF. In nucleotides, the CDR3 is TGCAGCGTTGATGGGGAGGGACAGACCCAGTACTTC.